One sample yielded the 8 T cell receptor beta chains listed below, sequenced in a study of CD8+ T cells in alopecia areata. Following extraction, RNA underwent reverse transcription to cDNA, which served as the sequencing template. Repertoires were generated with immunoSEQ multiplex PCR, while TCRdb's copy carries only in-frame clones and drops some. This sample comprises around 100,000 clones, none seen once only. Sequenced: lesional skin. The receptor set was obtained from a C3H/HeJ mouse with alopecia areata. MHC haplotype of the strain: H2-k.

This clone was seen a handful of times. The gene names given are mouse names. The DNA read from the CDR3 is TGTGCCAGCAGTCCGGGACTGGGGGGATCT. Translation gives CASSPGLGGS. In full, the CDR3 is CASSPGLGGSEQFF. The V call is TRBV14, the J call TRBJ2-1, with 12 bases lining up with TRBD2. The read is 4 residues too short to cover the CDR3 end, so that end is filled in from the germline J gene. Per germline, CDR1 SGHDT and CDR2 FRDEAV. This CDR3 has 14 amino acids.

Comments on this clone: Genes and germline come from the mouse. The read is 4 residues too short to cover the CDR3 end, so that end is filled in from the germline J gene. V and J are TRBV14 and TRBJ2-1; 11 nucleotides line up with TRBD1. Germline trimming cut 5 bases from V and 3 bases from J; bases unmatched to any gene: 4. Germline V CDR1 and CDR2: SGHDT, FRDEAV. The CDR3 runs to 15 residues. Incomplete CDR3 DNA: TGTGCCAGCAGGGAGGACAGGGGGCTCTATGCT. This sequence encodes CASREDRGLYA. The full CDR3 sequence reads CASREDRGLYAEQFF.

This clone was detected a few times. Each gene name is a mouse one. From the germline J gene comes the end of the CDR3, since the read stops 4 residues before it. The rearrangement uses TRBV19 and TRBJ2-3, with TRBD1 matching 7 bases. The CDR3 contains 17 residues. Germline V lookup: CDR1 FNHDT, CDR2 SITEND (reference sequence). Germline trimming cut 4 bases from V and 2 bases from J; bases unmatched to any gene: 13. Here the CDR3 reads CASSASTGAKFAETLYF. CDR3 DNA, as far as it was read: TGTGCCAGCAGTGCCTCTACAGGGGCGAAGTTTGCAGAA.

This clone was recorded a few times. Genes and germline are mouse. Coverage ceases 4 residues before the CDR3 finishes, and the germline J gene fills in the end. The chain links TRBV31 to TRBJ1-4; 9 positions agree with TRBD1. Trimming removed 0 bases from V and 4 bases from J; junction bases left unmatched: 6. The CDR3 spans 16 residues. Germline V CDR1 and CDR2: GKSSPN, SITVG. The CDR3 loop reads CAWSLEDRGLNERLFF. The DNA read from the CDR3 is TGTGCCTGGAGTCTCGAGGACAGGGGCCTCAACGAA.

Comments on this clone: Gene names and germline refer to mouse. Read data end 4 residues before the CDR3 end; the end is taken from the germline J gene. The chain links TRBV17 to TRBJ2-7; tentatively, D is TRBD1 (6 bases). CDR1 is MNHDT and CDR2 is YYDKIL in the germline V gene. V was pared by 6 bases and J by 3 bases, with 9 bases between. This CDR3 has 12 amino acids. CDR3 DNA (partial): TGTGCTAGCAGGTCAGGGGTCTAT. Its protein is CASRSGVY. From start to end, the CDR3 is CASRSGVYEQYF. The entire variable domain, with the rest obtained from reference TRBV17 and TRBJ2-7, is as follows: DTTVKQNPRYKLARVGKPVNLICSQTMNHDTMYWYQKKPNQAPKLLLFYYDKILNREADTFEKFQSSRPNNSFCSLYIGSAGLEYSAMYLCASRSGVYEQYFGPGTRLTVL.

Of note for this clone: Genes and germline are mouse. The DNA ends 4 residues before the CDR3 does, and the rest of the CDR3 is filled in from the germline J gene. Other DNA sequences within the sample encode an identical CDR3. This chain joins TRBV1 and TRBJ2-7, with a possible D match to TRBD2 (7 bases). The CDR3 has 15 residues. V gave up 3 bases and J gave up 0 bases, with 12 bases separating them. CDR1 and CDR2 from the germline V gene are NSQYPW and LRSPGD (reference sequence). This CDR3 reads CTCSARGGSSYEQYF. CDR3 DNA (partial): TGCACCTGCAGTGCGAGGGGGGGGAGCTCCTAT.

This clone appeared a few times. The genes and germline here are from mouse. With the read ending 4 residues before the CDR3 end, the germline J gene is used to fill in that end. This sequence joins TRBV13-2 and TRBJ2-7; a possible D gene is TRBD2 (7 bases). Germline V lookup: CDR1 NNHNN, CDR2 SYGAGS (reference sequence). The CDR3 spans 15 residues. The CDR3 is CASGDAVGGAYEQYF. The part of the CDR3 DNA that was read is TGTGCCAGCGGTGATGCAGTGGGGGGCGCATAT.

The table lists this clone with many counts. Germline and genes here are mouse. The DNA ends 4 residues before the CDR3 does, and the rest of the CDR3 is filled in from the germline J gene. The chain joins TRBV13-3 to TRBJ2-7; the match to TRBD2 covers 8 bases. This CDR3 region has 14 residues. J lost 0 bases, V lost 6 bases, and 5 bases had no gene match. The germline gives CDR1 NNHDY, CDR2 SYVADS. CDR3 bases read: TGTGCCAGCACCTCGACTGGGGTCTCCTAT. Its protein product is CASTSTGVSY. The whole CDR3 protein is CASTSTGVSYEQYF.